The entry below gives a single T cell receptor (beta chain) sequence along with its context. Its antigen is currently unknown. A junction end diverges from the germline sequence, so it may reflect a read error. These data are taken from a study of T-cell reconstitution after alpha-beta-depleted transplantation in children. Overall study findings and caveats: T cells produced anew were the main source of T-cell counts and diversity one year after transplant. High day-60 TCRbeta diversity in some patients came from surviving recipient T cells and thymic progenitors. Reports say that about two months after transplant, the alpha-beta T cells came out of several hundred graft clones that had expanded.

The CDR3 loop spans 18 amino acids. Unique molecular identifiers were incorporated into the prepared TCRbeta library. A single record per CDR3 protein comes from TCRdb applying MiXCR to the PCR reads. The table lists under 300,000 distinct CDR3 sequences, under 14% of them singletons. The genes are TRBV12-3 or TRBV12-4 and TRBJ2-6; 9 nucleotides line up with TRBD2. Sequencing used peripheral blood, obtained 180 days after TCRalphabeta/CD19-depleted stem cell transplant. This sequence was found in a male patient under 10 years old who had a stem cell transplant for chronic granulomatous disease, so the T cells may come from the graft donor. CDR3 amino acids: CACSTPSGANSGANVLTF. CDR3 in DNA: TGTGCCTGCAGTACGCCTAGCGGGGCGAACTCTGGGGCCAACGTCCTGACTTTC.